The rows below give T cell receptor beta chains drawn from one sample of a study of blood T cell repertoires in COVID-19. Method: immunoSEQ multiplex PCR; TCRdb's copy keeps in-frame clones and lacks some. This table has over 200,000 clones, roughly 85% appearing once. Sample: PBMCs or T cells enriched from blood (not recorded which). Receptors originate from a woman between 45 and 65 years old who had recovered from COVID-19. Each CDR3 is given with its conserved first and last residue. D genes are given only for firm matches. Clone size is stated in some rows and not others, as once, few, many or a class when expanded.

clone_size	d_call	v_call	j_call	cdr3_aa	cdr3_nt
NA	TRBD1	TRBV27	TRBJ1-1	CASSLIQGATEAFF	TGTGCCAGCAGTTTGATACAGGGGGCAACTGAAGCTTTCTTT
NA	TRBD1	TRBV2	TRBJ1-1	CASKDRAGYAEAFF	TGTGCCAGCAAAGACAGGGCGGGGTACGCTGAAGCTTTCTTT
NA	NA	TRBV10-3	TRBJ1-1	CAIIPTGGNTEAFF	TGTGCCATCATTCCGACAGGTGGGAACACTGAAGCTTTCTTT
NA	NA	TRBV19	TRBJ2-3	CASSLAFSTDTQYF	TGTGCCAGTAGTCTAGCGTTCAGCACAGATACGCAGTATTTT
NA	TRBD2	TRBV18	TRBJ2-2	CASSPPGGERIGELFF	TGTGCCAGCTCACCACCCGGGGGGGAGCGGATCGGGGAGCTGTTTTTT
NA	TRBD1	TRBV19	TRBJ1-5	CASSILDRINQPQHF	TGTGCCAGTAGTATTCTGGACAGGATAAATCAGCCCCAGCATTTT
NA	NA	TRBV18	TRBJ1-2	CASSPRGANYGYTF	TGTGCCAGCTCACCCCGCGGTGCTAACTATGGCTACACCTTC
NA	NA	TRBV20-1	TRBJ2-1	CSASSPNDYNEQFF	TGCAGTGCTAGTAGCCCGAATGATTACAATGAGCAGTTCTTC
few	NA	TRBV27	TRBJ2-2	CASSFRSRANTGELFF	TGTGCCAGCAGTTTTAGGTCGCGGGCGAACACCGGGGAGCTGTTTTTT
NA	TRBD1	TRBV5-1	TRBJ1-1	CASSYDRVSDTEAFF	TGCGCCAGCAGCTACGACAGGGTCTCGGACACTGAAGCTTTCTTT
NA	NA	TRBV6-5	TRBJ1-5	CASRPDRLSNQPQHF	TGTGCCAGCAGACCGGACAGATTGAGCAATCAGCCCCAGCATTTT
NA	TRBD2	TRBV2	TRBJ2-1	CASSPSTPGLAGGYNEQFF	TGTGCCAGCAGTCCCTCAACTCCGGGACTAGCGGGAGGGTACAATGAGCAGTTCTTC
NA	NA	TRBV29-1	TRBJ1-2	CSVDRLGYGYTF	TGCAGCGTTGACAGGTTGGGCTATGGCTACACCTTC
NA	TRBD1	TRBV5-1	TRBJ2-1	CASSVGVSSGGYNEQFF	TGCGCCAGCAGCGTCGGGGTTTCTTCAGGGGGCTACAATGAGCAGTTCTTC
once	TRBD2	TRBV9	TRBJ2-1	CASSVTSAYAYNEQFF	TGTGCCAGCAGCGTAACTAGCGCCTACGCCTACAATGAGCAGTTCTTC
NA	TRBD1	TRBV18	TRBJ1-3	CASSPYDRGPGNTIYF	TGTGCCAGCTCACCCTACGACAGGGGTCCTGGAAACACCATATATTTT
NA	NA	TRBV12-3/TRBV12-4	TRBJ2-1	CASSPSYEQFF	TGTGCCAGCAGTCCCTCGTATGAGCAGTTCTTC
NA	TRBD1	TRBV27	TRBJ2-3	CASTLYRGYTDTQYF	TGTGCCAGCACTCTATACAGGGGCTACACAGATACGCAGTATTTT
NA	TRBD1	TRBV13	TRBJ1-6	CASSRGQGHSPLHF	TGTGCCAGCAGCCGTGGACAGGGACATTCACCCCTCCACTTT
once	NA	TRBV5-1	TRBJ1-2	CASSFVPGVYGYTF	TGCGCCAGCAGCTTTGTGCCAGGGGTGTATGGCTACACCTTC
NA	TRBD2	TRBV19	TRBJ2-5	CASSIGLAGGSQETQYF	TGTGCCAGTAGTATAGGACTAGCGGGAGGTTCCCAAGAGACCCAGTACTTC
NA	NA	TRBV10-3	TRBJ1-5	CAISPDRNNQPQHF	TGTGCCATCAGCCCTGACAGGAACAATCAGCCCCAGCATTTT
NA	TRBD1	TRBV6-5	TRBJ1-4	CASSTDRVGEKLFF	TGTGCCAGCAGTACCGACAGGGTCGGTGAAAAACTGTTTTTT
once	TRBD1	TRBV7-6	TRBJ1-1	CASSLRQGTNTEAFF	TGTGCCAGCAGCCTACGACAGGGAACTAACACTGAAGCTTTCTTT
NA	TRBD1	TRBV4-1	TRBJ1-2	CASSPLTGVDYGYTF	TGCGCCAGCAGCCCGTTGACAGGGGTGGACTATGGCTACACCTTC
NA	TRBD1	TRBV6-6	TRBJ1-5	CASSYGQGVNQPQHF	TGTGCCAGCAGTTACGGGCAGGGGGTGAATCAGCCCCAGCATTTT
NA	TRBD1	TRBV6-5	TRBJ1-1	CASRLGQVTEAFF	TGTGCCAGCAGGCTTGGACAGGTCACTGAAGCTTTCTTT
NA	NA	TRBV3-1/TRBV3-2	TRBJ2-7	CASSQRDFAYEQYF	TGTGCCAGCAGCCAGCGGGACTTTGCCTACGAGCAGTACTTC
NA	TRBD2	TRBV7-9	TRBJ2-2	CASSLLAGVVELFF	TGTGCCAGCAGCTTACTAGCGGGAGTGGTGGAGCTGTTTTTT
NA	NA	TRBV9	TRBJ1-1	CASSVSSEGTEAFF	TGTGCCAGCAGCGTGTCATCTGAGGGCACTGAAGCTTTCTTT
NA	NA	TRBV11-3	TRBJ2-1	CASSLESHRDSSYNEQFF	TGTGCCAGCAGCTTAGAGTCCCATCGAGACAGCTCCTACAATGAGCAGTTCTTC
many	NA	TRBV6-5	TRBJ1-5	CATRSGSNQPQHF	TGTGCCACTAGATCAGGGTCCAATCAGCCCCAGCATTTT
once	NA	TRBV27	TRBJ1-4	CASSLSMKGQNEKLFF	TGTGCCAGCAGTTTATCGATGAAAGGACAGAATGAAAAACTGTTTTTT
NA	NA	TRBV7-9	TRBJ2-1	CASSLDRFRGYNEQFF	TGTGCCAGCAGCTTAGATCGGTTTAGAGGTTACAATGAGCAGTTCTTC
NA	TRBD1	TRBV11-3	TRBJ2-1	CASSLAGTGPNNEQFF	TGTGCCAGCAGCTTAGCCGGGACAGGCCCCAACAATGAGCAGTTCTTC
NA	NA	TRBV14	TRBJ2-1	CASSRMDSEVYNEQFF	TGTGCCAGCAGCCGAATGGACAGTGAAGTCTACAATGAGCAGTTCTTC
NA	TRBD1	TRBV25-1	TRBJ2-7	CASSETGELDYEQYF	TGTGCCAGCAGTGAAACAGGGGAATTGGACTACGAGCAGTACTTC
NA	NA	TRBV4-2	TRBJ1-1	CASSQYNTEAFF	TGTGCCAGCAGCCAATATAACACTGAAGCTTTCTTT
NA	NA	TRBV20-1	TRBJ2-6	CSASRSGRSGANVLTF	TGCAGTGCTAGTAGGTCAGGGCGCTCTGGGGCCAACGTCCTGACTTTC
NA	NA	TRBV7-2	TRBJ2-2	CASSLRLANTGELFF	TGTGCCAGCAGCTTACGGCTAGCGAACACCGGGGAGCTGTTTTTT
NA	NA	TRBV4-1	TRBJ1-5	CASSQVWGVGQPQHF	TGCGCCAGCAGCCAAGTGTGGGGAGTCGGGCAGCCCCAGCATTTT
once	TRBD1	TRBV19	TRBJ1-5	CASSIDYQGANNQPQHF	TGTGCCAGTAGTATAGATTACCAGGGGGCCAACAATCAGCCCCAGCATTTT
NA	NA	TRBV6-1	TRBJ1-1	CASSEAGRGTEAFF	TGTGCCAGCAGTGAAGCTGGAAGAGGCACTGAAGCTTTCTTT
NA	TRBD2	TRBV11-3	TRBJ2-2	CASSLAGGTGELFF	TGTGCCAGCAGCTTAGCGGGAGGAACCGGGGAGCTGTTTTTT
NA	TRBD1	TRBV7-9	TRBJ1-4	CASRSGATGGYEKLFF	TGTGCCAGCAGGTCCGGGGCGACAGGGGGCTATGAAAAACTGTTTTTT
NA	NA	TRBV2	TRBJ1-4	CASSDREGRGEKLFF	TGTGCCAGCAGTGACAGGGAGGGAAGAGGTGAAAAACTGTTTTTT
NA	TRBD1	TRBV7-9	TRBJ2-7	CASSTPGQGNEQYF	TGTGCCAGCAGCACTCCGGGACAGGGAAACGAGCAGTACTTC
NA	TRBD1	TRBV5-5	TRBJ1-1	CASSSGTGGMNTEAFF	TGTGCCAGCAGCTCCGGGACAGGGGGTATGAACACTGAAGCTTTCTTT
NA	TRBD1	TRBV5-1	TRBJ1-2	CASSVQGGLYGYTF	TGCGCCAGCAGCGTACAGGGGGGCCTATACGGCTACACCTTC
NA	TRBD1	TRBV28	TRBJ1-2	CASSSPGQGPLYYGYTF	TGTGCCAGCAGTTCTCCGGGACAGGGGCCTCTTTACTATGGCTACACCTTC
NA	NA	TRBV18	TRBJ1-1	CASSPSGGRSTEAFF	TGTGCCAGCTCCCCCAGCGGGGGGCGGAGTACTGAAGCTTTCTTT
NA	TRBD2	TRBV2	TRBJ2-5	CASSGGTRGVGTQYF	TGTGCCAGCAGTGGAGGGACTAGGGGGGTCGGGACCCAGTACTTC
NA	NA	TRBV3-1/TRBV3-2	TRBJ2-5	CASSQITAGETQYF	TGTGCCAGCAGCCAAATCACAGCGGGAGAGACCCAGTACTTC
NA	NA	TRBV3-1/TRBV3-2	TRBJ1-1	CASRSPAGGTEAFF	TGTGCCAGCAGATCCCCAGCGGGGGGCACTGAAGCTTTCTTT